The rows below give T cell receptor beta chains drawn from one sample of a study of T-cell memory formation after mild COVID-19. TCRdb re-derived calls from the 5' RACE reads in MiXCR, one entry per CDR3 protein. Altogether 130,000 to 150,000 distinct CDR3 sequences are present, 6% being singletons, with the ten largest covering 2% to 2.5%. Specimen: PBMCs or a T cell subset sorted from them (not recorded which). These receptors were obtained from an adult woman who had mild COVID-19 (a few samples of this study predate the infection). Cell type and time point are not known. CDR3s include the opening cysteine and the closing phenylalanine or tryptophan. Each record gives: CDR3 protein, CDR3 DNA, clone size, J gene, V gene, D gene. A D gene is named only where the DNA matches it firmly. The size of a clone is reported for some rows only, either as once, few or many, or as a class for expanded clones.

CDR3aa: CASSLGTRNTIYF; CDR3nt: TGTGCCAGCAGTCTTGGGACTCGAAACACCATATATTTT; abundance: few; j_gene: TRBJ1-3; v_gene: TRBV28; d_gene: -
CDR3aa: CASRSSGEQYF; CDR3nt: TGTGCCAGCAGATCTAGCGGGGAGCAGTACTTC; abundance: many; j_gene: TRBJ2-7; v_gene: TRBV12-3/TRBV12-4; d_gene: TRBD2
CDR3aa: CASSHSSGKKNIQYF; CDR3nt: TGTGCCAGCAGCCATTCTAGCGGGAAGAAAAACATTCAGTACTTC; abundance: few; j_gene: TRBJ2-4; v_gene: TRBV3-1; d_gene: TRBD2
CDR3aa: CASSSGLDGETQYF; CDR3nt: TGCGCCAGCAGCTCCGGACTGGACGGGGAGACCCAGTACTTC; abundance: -; j_gene: TRBJ2-5; v_gene: TRBV5-1; d_gene: -
CDR3aa: CASSETLLGRGDQPQHF; CDR3nt: TGTGCCAGCAGCGAAACGTTACTAGGGCGAGGGGATCAGCCCCAGCATTTT; abundance: few; j_gene: TRBJ1-5; v_gene: TRBV12-3/TRBV12-4; d_gene: -
CDR3aa: CASSQDRAVIDGYTF; CDR3nt: TGTGCCAGCAGCCAGGACAGGGCGGTTATTGATGGCTACACCTTC; abundance: many; j_gene: TRBJ1-2; v_gene: TRBV4-2; d_gene: TRBD1
CDR3aa: CASRRGTSTDTQYF; CDR3nt: TGCGCCAGCAGGCGGGGGACTTCGACAGATACGCAGTATTTT; abundance: many; j_gene: TRBJ2-3; v_gene: TRBV5-1; d_gene: TRBD2
CDR3aa: CASSPGGGYGYTF; CDR3nt: TGCGCCAGCAGCCCAGGGGGCGGCTATGGCTACACCTTC; abundance: many; j_gene: TRBJ1-2; v_gene: TRBV5-1; d_gene: TRBD1
CDR3aa: CASSQSGTSGGLQYF; CDR3nt: TGTGCCAGCAGCCAGTCCGGGACTAGCGGGGGGCTGCAGTATTTT; abundance: -; j_gene: TRBJ2-3; v_gene: TRBV3-1; d_gene: TRBD2
CDR3aa: CASSLGGGAPSSYNEQFF; CDR3nt: TGTGCCAGCAGTTTAGGGGGTGGGGCGCCGAGCTCCTACAATGAGCAGTTCTTC; abundance: many; j_gene: TRBJ2-1; v_gene: TRBV12-3/TRBV12-4; d_gene: -
CDR3aa: CASSPGGTNYEQYF; CDR3nt: TGTGCCAGCAGCCCTGGGGGAACGAACTACGAGCAGTACTTC; abundance: few; j_gene: TRBJ2-7; v_gene: TRBV12-3/TRBV12-4; d_gene: -
CDR3aa: CAISEPGQGVGTQYF; CDR3nt: TGTGCCATCAGTGAGCCGGGACAGGGGGTAGGGACCCAGTACTTC; abundance: -; j_gene: TRBJ2-5; v_gene: TRBV10-3; d_gene: TRBD1
CDR3aa: CASCLSATYEQYF; CDR3nt: TGTGCCAGCTGCCTATCGGCCACCTACGAGCAGTACTTC; abundance: -; j_gene: TRBJ2-7; v_gene: TRBV12-3/TRBV12-4; d_gene: -
CDR3aa: CASSPDWRGGEQFF; CDR3nt: TGTGCCAGCAGCCCGGACTGGCGAGGGGGTGAGCAGTTCTTC; abundance: many; j_gene: TRBJ2-1; v_gene: TRBV7-2; d_gene: -
CDR3aa: CASSYGSRQGLLNTEAFF; CDR3nt: TGTGCCAGCAGTTATGGATCTCGGCAGGGGTTACTGAACACTGAAGCTTTCTTT; abundance: few; j_gene: TRBJ1-1; v_gene: TRBV6-2/TRBV6-3; d_gene: -
CDR3aa: CSARGLTGQGRTDTQYF; CDR3nt: TGCAGTGCTAGAGGTCTGACGGGACAGGGTAGGACAGATACGCAGTATTTT; abundance: many; j_gene: TRBJ2-3; v_gene: TRBV20-1; d_gene: TRBD1
CDR3aa: CATSRRQGTGELFF; CDR3nt: TGTGCCACCAGCAGAAGACAGGGGACCGGGGAGCTGTTTTTT; abundance: few; j_gene: TRBJ2-2; v_gene: TRBV15; d_gene: TRBD1
CDR3aa: CASSQDHGPYEQYF; CDR3nt: TGTGCCAGCAGCCAAGATCACGGCCCCTACGAGCAGTACTTC; abundance: -; j_gene: TRBJ2-7; v_gene: TRBV4-2; d_gene: -
CDR3aa: CSATNITDTQYF; CDR3nt: TGCAGTGCCACTAATATCACAGATACGCAGTATTTT; abundance: many; j_gene: TRBJ2-3; v_gene: TRBV20-1; d_gene: -
CDR3aa: CASSLISSGGSYEQYF; CDR3nt: TGTGCCAGCAGTTTAATCAGTTCTGGGGGCTCCTACGAGCAGTACTTC; abundance: few; j_gene: TRBJ2-7; v_gene: TRBV12-3/TRBV12-4; d_gene: -
CDR3aa: CSANGQGYYSNQPQHF; CDR3nt: TGCAGTGCTAACGGACAGGGGTATTATAGCAATCAGCCCCAGCATTTT; abundance: many; j_gene: TRBJ1-5; v_gene: TRBV20-1; d_gene: TRBD1
CDR3aa: CATSDPQGSYTF; CDR3nt: TGTGCCACCAGTGATCCGCAGGGGAGCTACACCTTC; abundance: few; j_gene: TRBJ1-2; v_gene: TRBV24-1; d_gene: -
CDR3aa: CASSLEMSGFGNTIYF; CDR3nt: TGTGCCAGCAGCTTAGAAATGTCAGGCTTTGGAAACACCATATATTTT; abundance: few; j_gene: TRBJ1-3; v_gene: TRBV7-9; d_gene: -
CDR3aa: CASSYSRTSGGYEQFF; CDR3nt: TGTGCCAGCAGTTACTCGAGGACTAGCGGGGGCTATGAGCAGTTCTTC; abundance: many; j_gene: TRBJ2-1; v_gene: TRBV6-6; d_gene: TRBD2
CDR3aa: CASRETGVTGELFF; CDR3nt: TGTGCCAGCCGGGAGACAGGGGTCACCGGGGAGCTGTTTTTT; abundance: many; j_gene: TRBJ2-2; v_gene: TRBV6-5; d_gene: TRBD1
CDR3aa: CASSLQSAGRFANEQFF; CDR3nt: TGTGCCAGCAGCTTACAGTCGGCGGGTCGTTTTGCCAATGAGCAGTTCTTC; abundance: many; j_gene: TRBJ2-1; v_gene: TRBV7-2; d_gene: -
CDR3aa: CASSLNGIYEQYF; CDR3nt: TGTGCCAGCAGTTTAAATGGGATCTACGAGCAGTACTTC; abundance: many; j_gene: TRBJ2-7; v_gene: TRBV12-3/TRBV12-4; d_gene: -
CDR3aa: CASTSGGTIDTQYF; CDR3nt: TGTGCCAGCACCTCGGGAGGTACAATAGATACGCAGTATTTT; abundance: few; j_gene: TRBJ2-3; v_gene: TRBV7-8; d_gene: TRBD2
CDR3aa: CATSDRGVQPQHF; CDR3nt: TGTGCCACCAGTGATCGAGGGGTTCAGCCCCAGCATTTT; abundance: few; j_gene: TRBJ1-5; v_gene: TRBV24-1; d_gene: -
CDR3aa: CAWSDRTNTDTQYF; CDR3nt: TGTGCCTGGTCGGACAGGACCAACACAGATACGCAGTATTTT; abundance: many; j_gene: TRBJ2-3; v_gene: TRBV30; d_gene: TRBD1
CDR3aa: CSVPEVSTDTQYF; CDR3nt: TGCAGCGTTCCGGAGGTCAGCACAGATACGCAGTATTTT; abundance: many; j_gene: TRBJ2-3; v_gene: TRBV29-1; d_gene: -
CDR3aa: CASSQLKLDRASVYGYTF; CDR3nt: TGTGCCAGCAGTCAACTTAAACTAGACAGGGCGTCAGTCTATGGCTACACCTTC; abundance: -; j_gene: TRBJ1-2; v_gene: TRBV2; d_gene: TRBD1
CDR3aa: CASSSSPTGSDTQYF; CDR3nt: TGTGCCAGCTCGTCGTCCCCGACAGGGTCAGATACGCAGTATTTT; abundance: many; j_gene: TRBJ2-3; v_gene: TRBV18; d_gene: TRBD1
CDR3aa: CASSLEGRAVTYTF; CDR3nt: TGTGCCAGCAGCTTAGAGGGGCGTGCGGTGACGTACACCTTC; abundance: many; j_gene: TRBJ1-2; v_gene: TRBV7-9; d_gene: -
CDR3aa: CASSQSAVAEQYF; CDR3nt: TGTGCCAGCAGCCAATCGGCTGTTGCCGAGCAGTACTTC; abundance: many; j_gene: TRBJ2-7; v_gene: TRBV3-1; d_gene: -
CDR3aa: CASSRDLNTEAFF; CDR3nt: TGTGCCAGCAGCAGGGACCTGAACACTGAAGCTTTCTTT; abundance: many; j_gene: TRBJ1-1; v_gene: TRBV7-9; d_gene: -
CDR3aa: CASSPGDRAINEKLFF; CDR3nt: TGCGCCAGCAGCCCAGGGGACAGGGCTATTAATGAAAAACTGTTTTTT; abundance: -; j_gene: TRBJ1-4; v_gene: TRBV5-1; d_gene: TRBD1
CDR3aa: CASRSTGGHSPYGYTF; CDR3nt: TGTGCCAGCAGGTCGACAGGGGGCCACTCCCCCTATGGCTACACCTTC; abundance: -; j_gene: TRBJ1-2; v_gene: TRBV7-2; d_gene: TRBD1
CDR3aa: CASSQAEGYSGELFF; CDR3nt: TGCGCCAGCAGCCAAGCAGAAGGGTACAGCGGGGAGCTGTTTTTT; abundance: many; j_gene: TRBJ2-2; v_gene: TRBV4-3; d_gene: -
CDR3aa: CASSQRPRGETGKEKLFF; CDR3nt: TGCGCCAGCAGCCAAAGGCCGAGAGGGGAGACAGGGAAGGAAAAACTGTTTTTT; abundance: -; j_gene: TRBJ1-4; v_gene: TRBV4-1; d_gene: TRBD1
CDR3aa: CASKYLGGYTF; CDR3nt: TGTGCCAGCAAGTATCTAGGTGGCTACACCTTC; abundance: -; j_gene: TRBJ1-2; v_gene: TRBV12-3/TRBV12-4; d_gene: -